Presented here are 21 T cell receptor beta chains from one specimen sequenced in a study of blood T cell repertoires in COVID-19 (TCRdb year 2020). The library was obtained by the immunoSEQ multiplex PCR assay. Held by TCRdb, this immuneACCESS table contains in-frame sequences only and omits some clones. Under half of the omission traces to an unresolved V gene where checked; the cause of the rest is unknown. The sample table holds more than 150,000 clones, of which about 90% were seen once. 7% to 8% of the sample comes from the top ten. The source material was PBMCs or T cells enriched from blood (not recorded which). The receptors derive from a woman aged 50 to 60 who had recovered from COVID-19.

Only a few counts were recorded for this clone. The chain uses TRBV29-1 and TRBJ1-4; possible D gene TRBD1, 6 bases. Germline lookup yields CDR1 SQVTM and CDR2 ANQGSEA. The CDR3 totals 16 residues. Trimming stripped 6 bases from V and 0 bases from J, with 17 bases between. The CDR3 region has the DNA TGCAGCGTCCGCCGGGACACCGCTGCAACTAATGAAAAACTGTTTTTT. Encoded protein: CSVRRDTAATNEKLFF.

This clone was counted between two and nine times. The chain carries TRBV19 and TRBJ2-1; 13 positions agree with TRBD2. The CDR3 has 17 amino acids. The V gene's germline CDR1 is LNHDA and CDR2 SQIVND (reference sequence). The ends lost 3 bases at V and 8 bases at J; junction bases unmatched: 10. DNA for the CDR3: TGTGCCAGTAGTATTAGTACTAGCGGGAGGGTCAGGGATGAGCAGTTCTTC. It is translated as CASSISTSGRVRDEQFF.

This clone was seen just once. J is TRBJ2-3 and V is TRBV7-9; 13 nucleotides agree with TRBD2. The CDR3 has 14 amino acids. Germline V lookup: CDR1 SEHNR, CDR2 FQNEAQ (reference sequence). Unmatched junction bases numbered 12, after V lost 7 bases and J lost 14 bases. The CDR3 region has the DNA TGTGCCAGCACCCAGGAACTAGCGGGAGGGCCGTGGTATTTT. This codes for CASTQELAGGPWYF.

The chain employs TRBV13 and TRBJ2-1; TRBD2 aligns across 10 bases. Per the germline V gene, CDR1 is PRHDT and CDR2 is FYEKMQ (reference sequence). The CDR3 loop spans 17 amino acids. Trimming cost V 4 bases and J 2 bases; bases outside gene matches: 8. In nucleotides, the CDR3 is TGTGCCAGCAGCTATCGCCTAGCGGGAGACCCCTACAATGAGCAGTTCTTC. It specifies CASSYRLAGDPYNEQFF.

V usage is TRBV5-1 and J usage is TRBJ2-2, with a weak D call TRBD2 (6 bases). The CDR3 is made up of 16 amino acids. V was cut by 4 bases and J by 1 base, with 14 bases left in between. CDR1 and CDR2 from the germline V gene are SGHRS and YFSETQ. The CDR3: CASSPARGLNTGELFF. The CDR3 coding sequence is TGCGCCAGCAGCCCGGCGAGGGGACTGAACACCGGGGAGCTGTTTTTT.

The CDR3 sequence is CAWSVGRTSSYNSPLHF. CDR3 DNA sequence: TGTGCCTGGAGTGTAGGTCGAACTAGCTCCTATAATTCACCCCTCCACTTT. The genes are TRBV30 and TRBJ1-6; the D is unclear. Between the trimmed V and J ends, which lost 0 bases and 0 bases, there was a span of 12 bases. Germline V gives CDR1 GTSNPN, CDR2 SVGIG (reference sequence). This CDR3 contains 17 residues.

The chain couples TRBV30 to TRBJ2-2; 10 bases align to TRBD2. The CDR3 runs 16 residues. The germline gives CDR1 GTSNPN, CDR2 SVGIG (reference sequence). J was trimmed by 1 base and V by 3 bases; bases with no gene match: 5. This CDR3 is CAWRRASGGNTGELFF. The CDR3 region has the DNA TGTGCCTGGAGACGAGCTAGCGGGGGGAACACCGGGGAGCTGTTTTTT.

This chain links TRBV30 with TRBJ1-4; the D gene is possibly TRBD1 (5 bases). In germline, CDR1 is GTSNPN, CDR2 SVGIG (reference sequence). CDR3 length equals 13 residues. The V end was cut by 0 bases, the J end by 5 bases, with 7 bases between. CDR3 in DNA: TGTGCCTGGAGTGTCCAGGGAAATGAAAAACTGTTTTTT. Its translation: CAWSVQGNEKLFF.

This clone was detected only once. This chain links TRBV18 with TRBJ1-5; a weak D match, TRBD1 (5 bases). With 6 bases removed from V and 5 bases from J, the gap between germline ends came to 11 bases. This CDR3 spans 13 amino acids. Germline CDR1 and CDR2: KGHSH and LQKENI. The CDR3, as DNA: TGTGCCAGCTCCGAGGCGGGGGATCAGCCCCAGCATTTT. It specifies CASSEAGDQPQHF.

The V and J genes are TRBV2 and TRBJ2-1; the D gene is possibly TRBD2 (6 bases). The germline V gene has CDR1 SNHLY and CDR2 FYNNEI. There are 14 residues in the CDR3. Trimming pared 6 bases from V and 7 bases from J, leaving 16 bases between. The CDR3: CASRDGSLRNEQFF. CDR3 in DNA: TGTGCCAGCAGGGACGGGAGCCTTCGGAATGAGCAGTTCTTC.

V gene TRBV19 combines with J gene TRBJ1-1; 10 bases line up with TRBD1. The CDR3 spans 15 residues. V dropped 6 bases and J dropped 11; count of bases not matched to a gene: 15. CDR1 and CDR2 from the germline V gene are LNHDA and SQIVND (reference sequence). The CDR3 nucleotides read TGTGCCAGTAGAACAACCCCAGGACAGGGGGTTGACGCTTTCTTT. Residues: CASRTTPGQGVDAFF.

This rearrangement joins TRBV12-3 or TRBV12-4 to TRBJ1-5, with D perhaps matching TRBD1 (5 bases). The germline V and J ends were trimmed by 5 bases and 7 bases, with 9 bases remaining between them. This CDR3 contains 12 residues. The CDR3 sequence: CASSLRTQPQHF. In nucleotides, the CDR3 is TGTGCCAGCAGTCTAAGGACACAGCCCCAGCATTTT.

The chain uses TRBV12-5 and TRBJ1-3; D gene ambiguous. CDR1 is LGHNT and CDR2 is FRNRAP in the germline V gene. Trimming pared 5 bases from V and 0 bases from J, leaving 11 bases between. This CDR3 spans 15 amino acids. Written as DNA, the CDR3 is TGTGCTAGTGGTCCTTTCAGTCTCTCTGGAAACACCATATATTTT. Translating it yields CASGPFSLSGNTIYF.

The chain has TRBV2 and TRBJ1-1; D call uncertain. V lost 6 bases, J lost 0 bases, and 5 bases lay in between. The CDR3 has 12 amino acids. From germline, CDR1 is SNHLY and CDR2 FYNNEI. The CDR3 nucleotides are TGTGCCAGCAGGCGGGTGAACACTGAAGCTTTCTTT. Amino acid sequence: CASRRVNTEAFF.

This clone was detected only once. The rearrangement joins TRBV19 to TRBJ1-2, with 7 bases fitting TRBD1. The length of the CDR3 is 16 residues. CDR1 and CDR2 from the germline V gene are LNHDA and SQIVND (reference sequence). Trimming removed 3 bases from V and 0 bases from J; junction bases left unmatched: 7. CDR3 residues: CASSIWTGPTNYGYTF. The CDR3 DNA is TGTGCCAGTAGTATTTGGACAGGCCCAACTAACTATGGCTACACCTTC. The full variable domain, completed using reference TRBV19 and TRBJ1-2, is DGGITQSPKYLFRKEGQNVTLSCEQNLNHDAMYWYRQDPGQGLRLIYYSQIVNDFQKGDIAEGYSVSREKKESFPLTVTSAQKNPTAFYLCASSIWTGPTNYGYTFGSGTRLTVV.

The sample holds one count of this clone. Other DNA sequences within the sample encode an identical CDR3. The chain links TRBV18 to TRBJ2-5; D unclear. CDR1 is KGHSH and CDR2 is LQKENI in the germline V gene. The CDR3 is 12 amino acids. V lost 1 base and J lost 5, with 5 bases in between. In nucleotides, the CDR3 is TGTGCCAGCTCACCACTGCAGGAGACCCAGTACTTC. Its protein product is CASSPLQETQYF.

The CDR3 coding sequence is TGTGCCAGCAGCGTACAGGGGGGGGAGTACAAGCAGTACTTC. Residues: CASSVQGGEYKQYF. The V and J genes are TRBV2 and TRBJ2-7; possibly TRBD1 for D (8 bases). There are 14 residues in the CDR3. V lost 6 bases and J lost 8, with 20 bases in between. CDR1 is SNHLY, CDR2 FYNNEI, per germline.

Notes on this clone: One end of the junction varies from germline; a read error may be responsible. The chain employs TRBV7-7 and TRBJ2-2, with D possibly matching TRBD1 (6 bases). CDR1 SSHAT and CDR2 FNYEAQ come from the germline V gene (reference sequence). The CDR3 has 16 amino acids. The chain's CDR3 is CASSRAPLGGTGELFF. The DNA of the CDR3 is TGTGCTAGCAGCCGTGCTCCTTTAGGGGGCACCGGGGAGCTGTTTTTT.

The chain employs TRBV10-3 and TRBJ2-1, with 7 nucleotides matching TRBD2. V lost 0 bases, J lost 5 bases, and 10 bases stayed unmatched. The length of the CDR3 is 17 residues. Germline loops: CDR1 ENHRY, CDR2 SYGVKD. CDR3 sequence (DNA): TGTGCCATCAGTGAGTCGGTTTCGGGAGGTGGTAACAATGAGCAGTTCTTC. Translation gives CAISESVSGGGNNEQFF.

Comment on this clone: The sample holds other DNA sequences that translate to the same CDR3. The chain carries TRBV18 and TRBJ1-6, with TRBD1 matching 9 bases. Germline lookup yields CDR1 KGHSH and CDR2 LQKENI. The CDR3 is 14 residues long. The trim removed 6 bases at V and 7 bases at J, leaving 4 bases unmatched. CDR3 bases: TGTGCCAGCTCCCGGGACAGGGAGAATTCACCCCTCCACTTT. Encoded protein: CASSRDRENSPLHF. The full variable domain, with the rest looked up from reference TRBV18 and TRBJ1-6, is NAGVMQNPRHLVRRRGQEARLRCSPMKGHSHVYWYRQLPEEGLKFMVYLQKENIIDESGMPKERFSAEFPKEGPSILRIQQVVRGDSAAYFCASSRDRENSPLHFGNGTRLTVT.

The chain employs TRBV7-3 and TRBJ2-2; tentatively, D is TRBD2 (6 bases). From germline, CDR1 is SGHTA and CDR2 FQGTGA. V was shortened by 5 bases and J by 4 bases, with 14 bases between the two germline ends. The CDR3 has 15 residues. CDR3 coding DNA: TGTGCCAGCAGCCATACGATCGGGGGCACCGGGGAGCTGTTTTTT. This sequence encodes CASSHTIGGTGELFF.